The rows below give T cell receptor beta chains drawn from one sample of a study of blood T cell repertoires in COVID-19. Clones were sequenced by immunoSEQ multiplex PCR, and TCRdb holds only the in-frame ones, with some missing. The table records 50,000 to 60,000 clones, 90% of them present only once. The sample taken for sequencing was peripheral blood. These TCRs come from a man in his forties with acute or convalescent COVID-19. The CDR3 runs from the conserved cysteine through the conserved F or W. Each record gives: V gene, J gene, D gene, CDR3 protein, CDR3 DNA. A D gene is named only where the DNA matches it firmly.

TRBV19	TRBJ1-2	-	CASSTSGTGNYGYTF	TGTGCCAGTAGTACCTCCGGGACTGGGAACTATGGCTACACCTTC
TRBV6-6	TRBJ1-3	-	CATQMADSGNTIYF	TGTGCCACCCAGATGGCGGACTCTGGAAACACCATATATTTT
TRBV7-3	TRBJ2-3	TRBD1	CASSLRGQGLTDTQYF	TGTGCCAGCAGCTTAAGGGGACAGGGGTTAACAGATACGCAGTATTTT
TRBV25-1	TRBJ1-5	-	CASSEGGSNQPQHF	TGTGCCAGCAGTGAAGGCGGTAGCAATCAGCCCCAGCATTTT
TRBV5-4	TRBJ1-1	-	CASSSRVPKTEAFF	TGTGCCAGCAGCAGCCGGGTTCCAAAAACTGAAGCTTTCTTT
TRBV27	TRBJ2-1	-	CASSRTPPTYNEQFF	TGTGCCAGCAGCCGGACTCCTCCGACCTACAATGAGCAGTTCTTC
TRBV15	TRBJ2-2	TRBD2	CATSAPGTSNTGELFF	TGTGCCACCAGCGCCCCCGGGACTAGTAACACCGGGGAGCTGTTTTTT
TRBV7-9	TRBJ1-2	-	CASSLGQNGYTF	TGTGCCAGCAGCTTAGGGCAGAATGGCTACACCTTC
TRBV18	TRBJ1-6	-	CASSPGREALHF	TGTGCCAGCTCACCCGGTCGGGAAGCCCTCCACTTT
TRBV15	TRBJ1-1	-	CATSRDAPQGVGATEAFF	TGTGCCACCAGCAGAGATGCACCCCAAGGGGTAGGGGCCACTGAAGCTTTCTTT
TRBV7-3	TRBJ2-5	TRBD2	CASSLIAGDQETQYF	TGTGCCAGCAGCTTAATAGCGGGCGACCAAGAGACCCAGTACTTC
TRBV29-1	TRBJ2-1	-	CSVPTGNNEQFF	TGCAGCGTCCCGACTGGAAACAATGAGCAGTTCTTC
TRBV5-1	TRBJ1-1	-	CASSSQGRDTEAFF	TGCGCCAGCAGCTCGCAGGGGAGGGACACTGAAGCTTTCTTT
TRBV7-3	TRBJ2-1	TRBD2	CASSTGLAGEHNEQFF	TGTGCCAGCAGCACGGGACTAGCGGGGGAACACAATGAGCAGTTCTTC
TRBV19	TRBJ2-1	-	CASSVYYNEQFF	TGTGCCAGTAGTGTGTATTACAATGAGCAGTTCTTC
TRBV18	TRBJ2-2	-	CASSHLEVKGAGELFF	TGTGCCAGCTCACACCTCGAAGTTAAGGGGGCCGGGGAGCTGTTTTTT
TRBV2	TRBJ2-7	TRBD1	CASMGTGTGRYEQYF	TGTGCCAGTATGGGGACCGGGACAGGGCGCTACGAGCAGTACTTC
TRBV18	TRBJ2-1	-	CASSPRVNEQFF	TGTGCCAGCTCTCCCAGGGTAAATGAGCAGTTCTTC
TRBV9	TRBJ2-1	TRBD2	CASSVASLANEQFF	TGTGCCAGCAGCGTCGCTTCACTAGCGAATGAGCAGTTCTTC
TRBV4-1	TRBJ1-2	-	CASSQGDKANYGYTF	TGCGCCAGCAGCCAAGGAGACAAAGCTAACTATGGCTACACCTTC
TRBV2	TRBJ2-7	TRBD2	CAKAWGGDEQYF	TGTGCCAAGGCGTGGGGGGGGGACGAGCAGTACTTC